This T cell receptor (beta chain) came from a study of cytomegalovirus exposure and HLA in healthy donors. Primers included in the PCR were 60 Vbeta and 13 Jbeta primers. TCRdb's table, derived via immunoSEQ multiplex PCR, lists solely in-frame clones and lacks some. The repertoire holds approximately 220,000 clones, with over 65% as singletons. Germline loops: CDR1 MGHRA, CDR2 YSYEKL. The CDR3 extends over 15 amino acids. Trimming removed 4 bases from V and 1 base from J; junction bases left unmatched: 6. Donors counted as nominally healthy when sampled, yet unrecorded immune exposures were likely. The specimen was PBMCs. The J gene is TRBJ2-5, the V gene TRBV4-1; 7 bases align to TRBD2. This clonotype originated in a man younger than 30 in good health and CMV-seronegative. CDR3 nucleotides: TGCGCCAGCAGCCGCCCCCCTAGCGGCCAAGAGACCCAGTACTTC. This sequence encodes CASSRPPSGQETQYF.